Listed here are 24 T cell receptor beta chains from one sample, sequenced in a study of regulatory T cells in long-lasting Graves disease (dated by TCRdb to 2020 to 2022). The receptor library was made with multiplex PCR. Reads for this sample came from an Illumina HiSeq 4000. iRepertoire HTBI primers and Arm-PCR amplification of CDR3 regions were used to construct TCR beta libraries. Starting from the raw public reads, TCRdb applied fastp trimming at Q25, assembled clones with MiXCR and retained in-frame beta chains. Identical CDR3 protein sequences are pooled into one entry, listed with their most common genes and DNA. For this sample the table gives a few hundred thousand distinct CDR3 sequences, of which about a quarter were detected only once. Roughly a quarter of the sample is in the top ten clones. The time point tag for this specimen amounts to: persistent/refractory GD, antithyroid drugs over 5 years with positive TRAb. For both TCR sequencing and RNA sequencing, RNA was extracted from PBMCs using TRIzol.

Sample: peripheral blood mononuclear cells (PBMCs), taken when the disease was refractory, from a patient treated with antithyroid drugs. These receptors originate from a female donor with Graves disease.

This chain joins TRBV5-1 and TRBJ1-5; D unresolved. Trimming took 3 bases from V and 0 from J, leaving 13 bases between them. The CDR3 is made up of 16 amino acids. CDR1 and CDR2 from the germline V gene are SGHRS and YFSETQ. CDR3: CASSSVDGYSNQPQHF. The CDR3 nucleotides read TGCGCCAGCAGCTCCGTCGACGGATATAGCAATCAGCCCCAGCATTTT.

This clonotype was counted a few times. This CDR3 reads CASSLDGTVGNVLTF. CDR3 coding DNA: TGTGCCAGCAGCTTAGATGGGACAGTGGGAAACGTCCTGACTTTC. The chain has TRBV11-1 and TRBJ2-6; 7 bases agree with TRBD1. Germline CDR1 is SGHAT and CDR2 is FQDESV (reference sequence). The CDR3 spans 15 residues. Losses at the gene ends were 1 base for V and 10 bases for J; bases not matched to a gene: 7.

The chain has TRBV9 and TRBJ2-3, with D hard to call. Germline-derived CDR1 and CDR2 are SGDLS and YYNGEE. Deletions cut 0 bases from V and 1 base from J, with 6 bases between. The CDR3 covers 14 residues. In DNA, the CDR3 is TGTGCCAGCAGCGTAGATAAGGGCACAGATACGCAGTATTTT. Its translation is CASSVDKGTDTQYF. The whole variable domain, remainder taken from reference TRBV9 and TRBJ2-3, is DSGVTQTPKHLITATGQRVTLRCSPRSGDLSVYWYQQSLDQGLQFLIQYYNGEERAKGNILERFSAQQFPDLHSELNLSSLELGDSALYFCASSVDKGTDTQYFGPGTRLTVL.

The chain links TRBV20-1 to TRBJ2-3, with TRBD2 matching 7 bases. The CDR3 runs 15 residues. J lost 3 bases, V lost 2 bases, and 8 bases had no gene match. Germline V lookup: CDR1 DFQATT, CDR2 SNEGSKA (reference sequence). This chain's CDR3 is CSARRASGRTDTQYF. The CDR3 region has the DNA TGCAGTGCTAGAAGGGCTAGCGGACGAACAGATACGCAGTATTTT.

In this sample, this clonotype turned up a few times. The genes are TRBV30 and TRBJ2-7; D may be TRBD1 (7 bases). The CDR3 spans 14 residues. Germline CDR1 reads GTSNPN; CDR2 reads SVGIG (reference sequence). V dropped 3 bases and J dropped 3 bases, with 15 bases sitting between them. Here the CDR3 reads CAWRGQGGFYEQYF. The DNA for the CDR3 is TGTGCCTGGAGAGGGCAGGGGGGATTCTACGAGCAGTACTTC.

The V call is TRBV18, the J call TRBJ1-1; no clear D. Germline V lookup: CDR1 KGHSH, CDR2 LQKENI. V was shortened by 6 bases and J by 7 bases, with 9 bases between the two germline ends. This CDR3 region has 11 residues. Written as DNA, the CDR3 is TGTGCCAGCTCCCGGACGGATGAAGCTTTCTTT. Its protein is CASSRTDEAFF.

This clonotype showed up many times. This chain links TRBV7-2 with TRBJ1-5; 8 bases match TRBD1. Per germline, CDR1 SGHTA and CDR2 FQGNSA. CDR3 length equals 15 residues. Losses at the gene ends were 5 bases for V and 5 bases for J; bases not matched to a gene: 8. The CDR3 spells CASSQTGGDDQPQHF. The CDR3 coding sequence is TGTGCCAGCAGCCAAACAGGGGGGGACGATCAGCCCCAGCATTTT.

At least ten counts were recorded for this clonotype. V gene TRBV28 combines with J gene TRBJ2-5, with 10 positions matching TRBD2. V shed 3 bases and J 1 base; nucleotides not matched to a gene: 2. Germline values: CDR1 MDHEN, CDR2 SYDVKM. The length of the CDR3 is 15 residues. The CDR3 is CASSFASGGQETQYF. CDR3 bases: TGTGCCAGCAGTTTCGCTAGCGGGGGCCAAGAGACCCAGTACTTC.

The genes are TRBV7-2 and TRBJ1-3; D is possibly TRBD1 (5 bases). Deletions cut 5 bases from V and 0 bases from J, with 8 bases between. Germline CDR1 and CDR2: SGHTA and FQGNSA. The CDR3 contains 14 residues. The CDR3 nucleotides are TGTGCCAGCAGCCGACAGAGCTCTGGAAACACCATATATTTT. Encoded protein: CASSRQSSGNTIYF.

The J gene is TRBJ2-7, the V gene TRBV14; TRBD2 matches 10 bases. Germline V CDR1 and CDR2: SGHDN, FVKESK. The CDR3 length is 18 residues. Trimming took 4 bases from V and 2 from J; bases not matched to a gene: 14. Here the CDR3 reads CASSPRGASGRMTYEQYF. For the CDR3, the DNA is TGTGCCAGCAGCCCCAGGGGGGCTAGCGGGAGAATGACCTACGAGCAGTACTTC. Variable domain in full (rest from reference TRBV14 and TRBJ2-7): EAGVTQFPSHSVIEKGQTVTLRCDPISGHDNLYWYRRVMGKEIKFLLHFVKESKQDESGMPNNRFLAERTGGTYSTLKVQPAELEDSGVYFCASSPRGASGRMTYEQYFGPGTRLTVT.

In its sample, this clonotype was seen once. The junction does not match germline at one end; this may be a read error. The V gene is TRBV7-7, the J gene TRBJ2-2, with 8 bases that match TRBD1. The germline CDR1 and CDR2 sequences are SSHAT and FNYEAQ (reference sequence). The CDR3 spans 16 residues. The CDR3 DNA reads as TGTGCTAGCAGCTCAGTGGCCAGGGGGCACACCGGGGAGCTGTTTTTT. Its protein product is CASSSVARGHTGELFF. Looking up the rest from reference TRBV7-7 and TRBJ2-2 gives the full variable domain: GAGVSQSPRYKVTKRGQDVTLRCDPISSHATLYWYQQALGQGPEFLTYFNYEAQPDKSGLPSDRFSAERPEGSISTLTIQRTEQRDSAMYRCASSSVARGHTGELFFGEGSRLTVL.

There are a few counts of this clonotype. The V call is TRBV19, the J call TRBJ1-1; 7 bases map to TRBD1. This CDR3 has 14 amino acids. J lost 5 bases, V lost 0 bases, and 3 bases had no gene match. The germline V gene encodes CDR1 LNHDA and CDR2 SQIVND (reference sequence). CDR3 loop: CASSIEAGGTEAFF. In DNA, the CDR3 is TGTGCCAGTAGTATAGAAGCAGGGGGAACTGAAGCTTTCTTT.

This chain links TRBV19 with TRBJ1-2; the D gene is possibly TRBD1 (5 bases). Per germline, CDR1 LNHDA and CDR2 SQIVND (reference sequence). The CDR3 covers 11 residues. The V end lost 3 bases, the J end lost 7 bases, and 6 bases lay between the germline ends. The CDR3 region is CASSMGGGYTF. The DNA for the CDR3 is TGTGCCAGTAGTATGGGGGGTGGCTACACCTTC. The variable domain in full, with the rest retrieved from reference TRBV19 and TRBJ1-2, is DGGITQSPKYLFRKEGQNVTLSCEQNLNHDAMYWYRQDPGQGLRLIYYSQIVNDFQKGDIAEGYSVSREKKESFPLTVTSAQKNPTAFYLCASSMGGGYTFGSGTRLTVV.

In this sample, this clonotype turned up many times. The chain recombines TRBV28 with TRBJ2-4; D possibly matches TRBD1 or TRBD2 (6 bases each). V shed 4 bases and J shed 3 bases, with 19 bases lying between them. Germline CDR1 and CDR2: MDHEN and SYDVKM. There are 17 residues in the CDR3. In DNA, the CDR3 is TGTGCCAGCAGTTCAGGCGGAGGGGGGTCGAACAAAAACATTCAGTACTTC. Translated, it gives CASSSGGGGSNKNIQYF.

This clonotype was seen at least ten times. An end of the junction does not agree with germline; a read error may underlie this. V usage is TRBV5-1 and J usage is TRBJ1-1; unclear D gene. The CDR3 extends over 13 amino acids. The germline V gene has CDR1 SGHRS and CDR2 YFSETQ. CDR3 amino acids: CASSLDPNTEAFF. Here the CDR3 DNA reads TGTGCCAGCAGCCTAGACCCCAACACTGAAGCTTTCTTT. Full variable domain (missing parts from reference TRBV5-1 and TRBJ1-1): KAGVTQTPRYLIKTRGQQVTLSCSPISGHRSVSWYQQTPGQGLQFLFEYFSETQRNKGNFPGRFSGRQFSNSRSEMNVSTLELGDSALYLCASSLDPNTEAFFGQGTRLTVV.

The chain couples TRBV18 to TRBJ2-5; D perhaps matches TRBD2 (5 bases). Germline assignment: CDR1 KGHSH and CDR2 LQKENI. This CDR3 has 14 amino acids. The V and J ends lost 0 bases and 4 bases respectively, with 9 bases between them. The chain's CDR3 is CASSPPSLAETQYF. Written as DNA, the CDR3 is TGTGCCAGCTCACCACCGAGCCTAGCAGAGACCCAGTACTTC.

The rearrangement uses TRBV20-1 and TRBJ2-5, with D perhaps TRBD1 (5 bases). Germline CDR1 and CDR2: DFQATT and SNEGSKA (reference sequence). V lost 6 bases and J 1 base, leaving 9 bases between the germline ends. This CDR3 region has 12 residues. CDR3 DNA: TGCAGTGCCACAGGAACCCAAGAGACCCAGTACTTC. This codes for CSATGTQETQYF.

The J gene is TRBJ1-5, the V gene TRBV10-3; D is perhaps TRBD1 (5 bases). Germline values: CDR1 ENHRY, CDR2 SYGVKD. The CDR3 sequence is 14 residues long. Trimming removed 2 bases at V and 6 bases at J, with 11 bases between. The CDR3 DNA reads as TGTGCCATCAGTGAGGGGCAGGGCGGTCAGCCCCAGCATTTT. It codes for CAISEGQGGQPQHF.

This clonotype appeared many times. The chain recombines TRBV20-1 with TRBJ2-7; D possibly uses TRBD1 or TRBD2 (5 bases each). Germline V gene lookup returns CDR1 DFQATT and CDR2 SNEGSKA (reference sequence). The V end lost 5 bases, the J end lost 5 bases, and 13 bases lay between the germline ends. This CDR3 is built from 12 residues. CDR3: CSAHRDAHEQYF. The CDR3 DNA is TGCAGTGCTCACCGGGACGCCCACGAGCAGTACTTC.

The V and J genes are TRBV5-1 and TRBJ2-7; D might be TRBD1 (6 bases). Looked up from germline, CDR1 is SGHRS and CDR2 is YFSETQ. The CDR3 has 13 amino acids. V lost 4 bases and J lost 5, with 13 bases in between. The CDR3 protein is CASSRSNRDEQYF. For the CDR3, the DNA is TGCGCCAGCAGCCGATCGAACAGGGACGAGCAGTACTTC.

The gene calls are TRBV5-5 and TRBJ2-5; D is perhaps TRBD2 (5 bases). Between the trimmed V and J ends, which lost 4 bases and 5 bases, there was a span of 18 bases. Germline V CDR1 and CDR2: SGHKS, YYEKEE (reference sequence). The length of the CDR3 is 15 residues. The CDR3: CASSPRGDTWETQYF. The DNA for the CDR3 is TGTGCCAGCAGCCCCCGGGGTGATACGTGGGAGACCCAGTACTTC.

The chain couples TRBV6-1 to TRBJ2-7, with D possibly being TRBD1 or TRBD2 (7 bases each). CDR3 length: 15 amino acids. Looked up from germline, CDR1 is MNHNS and CDR2 is SASEGT. Trimming took off 5 bases at V and 1 base at J, with 15 bases between the two ends. The CDR3 DNA reads TGTGCCAGCAGTAGAGGGGGCGGGGGATCCTACGAGCAGTACTTC. As protein: CASSRGGGGSYEQYF.

This clonotype was counted at least ten times. J is TRBJ1-1 and V is TRBV6-5, with unresolved D. CDR1 is MNHEY, CDR2 SVGAGI, per germline. The CDR3 is made up of 14 amino acids. V gave up 2 bases and J gave up 2 bases, with 9 bases separating them. CDR3 residues: CASSYAVYNTEAFF. The CDR3 region has the DNA TGTGCCAGCAGTTACGCGGTATACAACACTGAAGCTTTCTTT.

The sample holds a few counts of this clonotype. The gene calls are TRBV7-2 and TRBJ2-2, with D perhaps TRBD1 or TRBD2 (5 bases each). With 5 bases removed from V and 4 bases from J, the gap between germline ends came to 14 bases. From germline, CDR1 is SGHTA and CDR2 FQGNSA. CDR3 length: 15 residues. The CDR3 bases are TGTGCCAGCAGCCAAGGGACCCTCTCCACCGGGGAGCTGTTTTTT. It yields the protein CASSQGTLSTGELFF.